This T cell receptor (beta chain) was observed in a study of blood T cell repertoires in COVID-19. The CDR3 spans 16 residues. Per the germline V gene, CDR1 is SGHVS and CDR2 is FQNEAQ. Trimming cost V 0 bases and J 4 bases, with 14 bases left between them. Sequenced by immunoSEQ multiplex PCR; TCRdb stores in-frame clones only, minus some. The repertoire has roughly 190,000 clones, more than 75% of them found once; the top ten carry approximately 4.5%. The receptor comes from a human donor in a cohort sampled during active COVID-19. The gene calls are TRBV7-8 and TRBJ2-3, with D possibly TRBD1 on 6 matching bases. Sequencing used peripheral blood. Here the CDR3 DNA reads TGTGCCAGCAGCTTAGCTCTCCAGGGGATGGCAGATACGCAGTATTTT. It is translated as CASSLALQGMADTQYF.